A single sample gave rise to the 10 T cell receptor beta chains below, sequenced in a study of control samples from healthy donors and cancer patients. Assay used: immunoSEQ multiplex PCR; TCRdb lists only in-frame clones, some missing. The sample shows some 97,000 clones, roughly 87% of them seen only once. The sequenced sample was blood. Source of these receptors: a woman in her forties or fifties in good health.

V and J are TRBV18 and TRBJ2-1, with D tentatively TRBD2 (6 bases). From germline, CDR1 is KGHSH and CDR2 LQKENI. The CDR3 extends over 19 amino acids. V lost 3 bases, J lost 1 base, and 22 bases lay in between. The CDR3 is CASSPPAGGFMGSYNEQFF. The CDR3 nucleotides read TGTGCCAGCTCACCGCCCGCCGGGGGTTTCATGGGTTCCTACAATGAGCAGTTCTTC.

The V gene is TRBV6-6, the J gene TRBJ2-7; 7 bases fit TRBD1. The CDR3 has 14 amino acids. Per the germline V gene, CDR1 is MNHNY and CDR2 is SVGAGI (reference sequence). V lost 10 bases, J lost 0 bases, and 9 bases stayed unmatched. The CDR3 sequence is CATSPGGSSYEQYF. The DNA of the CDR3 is TGTGCCACTTCCCCAGGGGGAAGCTCCTACGAGCAGTACTTC.

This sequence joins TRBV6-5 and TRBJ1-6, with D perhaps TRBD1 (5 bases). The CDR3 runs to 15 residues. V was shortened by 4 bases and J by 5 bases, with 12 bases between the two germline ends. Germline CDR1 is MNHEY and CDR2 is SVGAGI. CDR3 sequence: CASSLKAGNNSPLHF. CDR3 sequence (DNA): TGTGCCAGCAGTTTGAAGGCAGGGAATAATTCACCCCTCCACTTT.

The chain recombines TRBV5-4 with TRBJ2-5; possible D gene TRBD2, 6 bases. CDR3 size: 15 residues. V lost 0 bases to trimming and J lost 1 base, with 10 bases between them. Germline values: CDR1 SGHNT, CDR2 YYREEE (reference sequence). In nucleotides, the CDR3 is TGTGCCAGCAGCTTGGTTAGCGGCGCCCAAGAGACCCAGTACTTC. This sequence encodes CASSLVSGAQETQYF.

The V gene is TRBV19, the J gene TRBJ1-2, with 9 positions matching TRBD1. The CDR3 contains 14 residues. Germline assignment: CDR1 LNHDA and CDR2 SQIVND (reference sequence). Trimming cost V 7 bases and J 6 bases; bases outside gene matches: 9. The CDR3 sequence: CASKLTGTGNGYTF. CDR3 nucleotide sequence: TGTGCCAGTAAACTAACCGGGACAGGGAATGGCTACACCTTC. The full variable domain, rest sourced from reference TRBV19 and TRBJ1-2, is DGGITQSPKYLFRKEGQNVTLSCEQNLNHDAMYWYRQDPGQGLRLIYYSQIVNDFQKGDIAEGYSVSREKKESFPLTVTSAQKNPTAFYLCASKLTGTGNGYTFGSGTRLTVV.

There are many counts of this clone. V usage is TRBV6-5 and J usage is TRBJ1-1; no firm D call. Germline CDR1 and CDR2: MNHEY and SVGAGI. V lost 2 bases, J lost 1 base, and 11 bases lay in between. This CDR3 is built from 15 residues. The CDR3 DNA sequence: TGTGCCAGCAGTTACCTGACCCGGGCGAACACTGAAGCTTTCTTT. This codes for CASSYLTRANTEAFF.

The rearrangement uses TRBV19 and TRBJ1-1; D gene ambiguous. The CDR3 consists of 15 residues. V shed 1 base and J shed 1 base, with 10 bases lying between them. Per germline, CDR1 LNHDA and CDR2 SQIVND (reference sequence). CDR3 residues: CASSIATSSNTEAFF. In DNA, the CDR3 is TGTGCCAGTAGTATAGCGACTTCCTCGAACACTGAAGCTTTCTTT.

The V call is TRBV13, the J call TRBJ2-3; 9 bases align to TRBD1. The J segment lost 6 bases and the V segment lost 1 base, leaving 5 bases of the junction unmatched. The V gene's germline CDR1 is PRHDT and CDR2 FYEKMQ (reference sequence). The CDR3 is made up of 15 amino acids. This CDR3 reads CASSLEQGAGDTQYF. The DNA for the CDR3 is TGTGCCAGCAGCTTAGAACAGGGGGCCGGGGATACGCAGTATTTT.

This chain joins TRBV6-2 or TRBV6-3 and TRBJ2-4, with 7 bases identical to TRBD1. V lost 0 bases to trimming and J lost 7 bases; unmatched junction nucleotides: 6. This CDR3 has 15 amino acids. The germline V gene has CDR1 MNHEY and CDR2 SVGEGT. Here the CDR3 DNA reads TGTGCCAGCAGTTACTCGGGACAGAGATTGAACATTCAGTACTTC. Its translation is CASSYSGQRLNIQYF.

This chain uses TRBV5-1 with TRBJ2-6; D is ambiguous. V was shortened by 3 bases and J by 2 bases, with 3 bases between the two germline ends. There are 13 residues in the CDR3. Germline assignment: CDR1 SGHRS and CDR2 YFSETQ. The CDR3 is CASSSTGANVLTF. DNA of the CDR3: TGCGCCAGCAGCTCGACTGGGGCCAACGTCCTGACTTTC.